The 5 T cell receptor beta chains below all came from one sample that was sequenced in a study of post-analysis software for immune sequencing data. The study's findings and limits: Patients showed TRBV5-6, TRBV5-1 and TRBV20-1 among five TRBV segments more frequent than in controls.

Tagging with unique molecular identifiers was a feature of the TCR beta cDNA libraries. TCRdb called the PCR reads again in MiXCR, with one record for every CDR3 protein. The sample carries 650,000 to 850,000 distinct CDR3 sequences, under 70% recorded once. Antigen specificity for these receptors is unknown. Sequenced material: blood. These receptors all stem from a girl aged 5-17 years with multiple sclerosis.

The chain links TRBV11-1 to TRBJ2-3, with 8 bases lining up with TRBD2. This CDR3 comprises 14 residues. V lost 5 bases, J lost 3 bases, and 4 bases stayed unmatched. CDR1 is SGHAT, CDR2 FQDESV, per germline (reference sequence). The CDR3 DNA is TGTGCCAGCAGCATCAGCGGGGGAACAGATACGCAGTATTTT. Translating it yields CASSISGGTDTQYF. The full variable domain, in which reference TRBV11-1 and TRBJ2-3 provide the parts outside the CDR3, is EAEVAQSPRYKITEKSQAVAFWCDPISGHATLYWYRQILGQGPELLVQFQDESVVDDSQLPKDRFSAERLKGVDSTLKIQPAELGDSAMYLCASSISGGTDTQYFGPGTRLTVL.

The genes are TRBV7-3 and TRBJ2-5; 7 bases match TRBD1. CDR1 is SGHTA, CDR2 FQGTGA, per germline. CDR3 size: 14 residues. J gave up 4 bases and V 5 bases, and 7 bases lay outside the gene matches. CDR3 protein: CASSPDRASETQYF. As DNA, the CDR3 is TGTGCCAGCAGCCCAGACAGGGCCTCAGAGACCCAGTACTTC.

The chain employs TRBV7-2 and TRBJ2-7; TRBD1 agrees at 10 bases. The junction had 3 bases not matched to a gene; V was cut back by 4 bases and J by 0 bases. The CDR3 is made up of 15 amino acids. Germline V CDR1 and CDR2: SGHTA, FQGNSA. In DNA form, the CDR3 reads TGTGCCAGCAGCTGGGGACAGGGGCCCTCCTACGAGCAGTACTTC. As protein: CASSWGQGPSYEQYF.

The chain recombines TRBV7-9 with TRBJ2-5; D could derive from TRBD1 or TRBD2 (5 bases each). Between the trimmed V and J ends, which lost 3 bases and 0 bases, there was a span of 17 bases. CDR1 is SEHNR and CDR2 is FQNEAQ in the germline V gene (reference sequence). The CDR3 runs to 17 residues. The DNA of the CDR3 is TGTGCCAGCAGCTTGGGGGTAAGCGGTCGATACCAAGAGACCCAGTACTTC. This codes for CASSLGVSGRYQETQYF. The full variable domain, in which reference TRBV7-9 and TRBJ2-5 provide the parts outside the CDR3, is DTGVSQNPRHKITKRGQNVTFRCDPISEHNRLYWYRQTLGQGPEFLTYFQNEAQLEKSRLLSDRFSAERPKGSFSTLEIQRTEQGDSAMYLCASSLGVSGRYQETQYFGPGTRLLVL.

The chain carries TRBV6-2 or TRBV6-3 and TRBJ1-5; a weak D match, TRBD1 (6 bases). The V gene's germline CDR1 is MNHEY and CDR2 SVGEGT. V was shortened by 6 bases and J by 6 bases, with 18 bases between the two germline ends. The CDR3 totals 15 residues. This chain's CDR3 is CASSHGGQTGQPQHF. CDR3 sequence (DNA): TGTGCCAGCAGCCACGGCGGACAGACGGGTCAGCCCCAGCATTTT.